This TCR beta chain was retrieved from a study of blood T cell repertoires in COVID-19. In the study overall: PBMCs, B-cell-depleted T cells, or T cells were the source of the cDNA or gDNA that made up the material.

The assay was immunoSEQ multiplex PCR, and TCRdb's table has in-frame clones only and misses some. Here the sample spans 140,000 to 150,000 clones, approximately 81% being singletons. Trimming removed 5 bases from V and 0 bases from J, with 11 bases in between. This CDR3 has 15 amino acids. Looked up from germline, CDR1 is MDHEN and CDR2 is SYDVKM. Sample: peripheral blood. This chain links TRBV28 with TRBJ1-3, with D possibly being TRBD1 (5 bases). This TCR was recovered from a human donor in a cohort sampled during active COVID-19. DNA of the CDR3: TGTGCCAGCAGTGATCCGGGGGGCTCTGGAAACACCATATATTTT. Translation: CASSDPGGSGNTIYF.